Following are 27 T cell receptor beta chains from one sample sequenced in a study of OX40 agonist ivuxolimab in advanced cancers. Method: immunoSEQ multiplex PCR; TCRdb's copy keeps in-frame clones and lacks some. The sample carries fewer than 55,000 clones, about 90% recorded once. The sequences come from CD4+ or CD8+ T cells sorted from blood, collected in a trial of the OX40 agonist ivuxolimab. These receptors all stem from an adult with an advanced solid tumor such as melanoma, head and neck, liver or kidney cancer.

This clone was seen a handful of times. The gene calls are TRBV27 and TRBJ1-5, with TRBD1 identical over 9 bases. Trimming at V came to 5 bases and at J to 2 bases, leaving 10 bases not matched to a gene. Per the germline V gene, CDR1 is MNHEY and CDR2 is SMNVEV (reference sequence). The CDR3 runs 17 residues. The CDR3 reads CASSPLYRGRRNQPQHF. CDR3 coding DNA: TGTGCCAGCAGTCCACTCTACAGGGGGCGTCGCAATCAGCCCCAGCATTTT.

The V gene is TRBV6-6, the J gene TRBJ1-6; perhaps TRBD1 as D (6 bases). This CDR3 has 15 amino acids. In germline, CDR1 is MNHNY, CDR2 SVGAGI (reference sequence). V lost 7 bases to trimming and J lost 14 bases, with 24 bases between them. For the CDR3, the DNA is TGTGCCAGCACAGACGGAGGGCACAGGGAGGGATCCCTCCACTTT. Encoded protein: CASTDGGHREGSLHF.

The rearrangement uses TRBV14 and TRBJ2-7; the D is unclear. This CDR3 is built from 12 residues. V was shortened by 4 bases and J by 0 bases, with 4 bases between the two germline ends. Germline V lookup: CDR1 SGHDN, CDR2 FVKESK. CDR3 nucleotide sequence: TGTGCCAGCAGCCGTAGCTCCTACGAGCAGTACTTC. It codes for CASSRSSYEQYF. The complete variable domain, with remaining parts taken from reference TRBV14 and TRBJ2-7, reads EAGVTQFPSHSVIEKGQTVTLRCDPISGHDNLYWYRRVMGKEIKFLLHFVKESKQDESGMPNNRFLAERTGGTYSTLKVQPAELEDSGVYFCASSRSSYEQYFGPGTRLTVT.

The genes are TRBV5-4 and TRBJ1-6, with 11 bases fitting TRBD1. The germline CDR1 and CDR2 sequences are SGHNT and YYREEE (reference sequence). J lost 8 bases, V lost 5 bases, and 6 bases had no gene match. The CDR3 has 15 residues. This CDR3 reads CASSPRDRGDSPLHF. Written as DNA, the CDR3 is TGTGCCAGCAGTCCAAGGGACAGGGGGGATTCACCCCTCCACTTT. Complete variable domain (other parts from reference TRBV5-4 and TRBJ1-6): ETGVTQSPTHLIKTRGQQVTLRCSSQSGHNTVSWYQQALGQGPQFIFQYYREEENGRGNFPPRFSGLQFPNYSSELNVNALELDDSALYLCASSPRDRGDSPLHFGNGTRLTVT.

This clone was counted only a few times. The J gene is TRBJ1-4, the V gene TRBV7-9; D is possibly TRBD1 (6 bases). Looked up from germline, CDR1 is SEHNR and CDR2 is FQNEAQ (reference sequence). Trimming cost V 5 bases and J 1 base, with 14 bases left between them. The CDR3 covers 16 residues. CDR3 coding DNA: TGTGCCAGCAGCGGACGGGGGGGCCTAACTAATGAAAAACTGTTTTTT. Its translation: CASSGRGGLTNEKLFF.

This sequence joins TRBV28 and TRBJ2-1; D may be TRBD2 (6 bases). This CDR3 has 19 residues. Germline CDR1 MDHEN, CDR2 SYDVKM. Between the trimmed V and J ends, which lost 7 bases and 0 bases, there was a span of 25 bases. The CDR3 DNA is TGTGCCAGCATTAGCCAAACTGTTTCCAGGGAGGCCTCCTACAATGAGCAGTTCTTC. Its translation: CASISQTVSREASYNEQFF.

CDR3 amino acids: CASSFPGLPQHF. In DNA, the CDR3 is TGTGCCAGCAGTTTCCCCGGACTGCCCCAGCATTTT. V is TRBV28 and J is TRBJ1-5, with no clear D. Trimming took off 3 bases at V and 9 bases at J, with 9 bases between the two ends. Germline V gene lookup returns CDR1 MDHEN and CDR2 SYDVKM. This CDR3 spans 12 amino acids.

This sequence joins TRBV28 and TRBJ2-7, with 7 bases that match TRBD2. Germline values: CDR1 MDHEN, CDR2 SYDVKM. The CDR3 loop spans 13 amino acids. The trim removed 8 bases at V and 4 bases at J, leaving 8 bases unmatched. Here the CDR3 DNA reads TGTGCCAGCGCTACGGGGGGACTATACGAGCAGTACGTC. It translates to CASATGGLYEQYV.

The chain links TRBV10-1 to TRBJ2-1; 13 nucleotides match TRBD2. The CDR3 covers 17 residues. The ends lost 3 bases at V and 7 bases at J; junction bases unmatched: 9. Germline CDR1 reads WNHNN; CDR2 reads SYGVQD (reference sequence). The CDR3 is CASSELGLAGFMNEQFF. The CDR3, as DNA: TGCGCCAGCAGTGAACTGGGACTAGCGGGATTTATGAATGAGCAGTTCTTC.

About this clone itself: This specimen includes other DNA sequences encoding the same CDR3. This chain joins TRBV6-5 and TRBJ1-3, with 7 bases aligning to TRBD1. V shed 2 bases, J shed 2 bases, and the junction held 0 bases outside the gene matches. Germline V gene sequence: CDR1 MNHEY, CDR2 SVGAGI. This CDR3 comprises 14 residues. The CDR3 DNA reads TGTGCCAGCAGTTACAGGGGGCCTGGAAACACCATATATTTT. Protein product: CASSYRGPGNTIYF.

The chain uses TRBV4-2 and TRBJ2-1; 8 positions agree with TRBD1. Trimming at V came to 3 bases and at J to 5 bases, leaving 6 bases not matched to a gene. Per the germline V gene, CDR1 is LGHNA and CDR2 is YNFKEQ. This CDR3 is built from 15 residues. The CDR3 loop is CASSHRQGLNNEQFF. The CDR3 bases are TGTGCCAGCAGCCATCGACAGGGGCTCAACAATGAGCAGTTCTTC.

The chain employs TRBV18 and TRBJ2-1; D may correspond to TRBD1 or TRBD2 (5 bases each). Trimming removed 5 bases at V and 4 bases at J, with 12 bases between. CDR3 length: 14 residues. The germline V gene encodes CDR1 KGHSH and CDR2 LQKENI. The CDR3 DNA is TGTGCCAGCTCATCCGGGACGGGATACAATGAGCAGTTCTTC. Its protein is CASSSGTGYNEQFF. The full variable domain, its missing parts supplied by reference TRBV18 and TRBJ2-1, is NAGVMQNPRHLVRRRGQEARLRCSPMKGHSHVYWYRQLPEEGLKFMVYLQKENIIDESGMPKERFSAEFPKEGPSILRIQQVVRGDSAAYFCASSSGTGYNEQFFGPGTRLTVL.

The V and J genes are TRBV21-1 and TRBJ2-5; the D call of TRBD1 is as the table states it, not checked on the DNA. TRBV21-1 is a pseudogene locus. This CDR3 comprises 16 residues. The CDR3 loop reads CASSKENRDRQETQYF. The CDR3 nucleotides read TGTGCCAGCAGCAAAGAGAATCGGGACAGGCAAGAGACCCAGTACTTC.

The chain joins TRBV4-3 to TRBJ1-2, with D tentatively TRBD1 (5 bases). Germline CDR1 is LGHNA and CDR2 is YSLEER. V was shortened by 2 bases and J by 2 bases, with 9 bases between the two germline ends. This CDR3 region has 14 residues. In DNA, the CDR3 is TGCGCCAGCAGCCAATCACAGGCAAACTATGGCTACACCTTC. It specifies CASSQSQANYGYTF.

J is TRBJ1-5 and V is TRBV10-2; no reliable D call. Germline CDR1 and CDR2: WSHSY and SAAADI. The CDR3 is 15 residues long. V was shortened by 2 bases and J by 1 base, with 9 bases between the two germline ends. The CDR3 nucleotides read TGCGCCAGCAGTGAGGGCCAGGCAAGCAATCAGCCCCAGCATTTT. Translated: CASSEGQASNQPQHF.

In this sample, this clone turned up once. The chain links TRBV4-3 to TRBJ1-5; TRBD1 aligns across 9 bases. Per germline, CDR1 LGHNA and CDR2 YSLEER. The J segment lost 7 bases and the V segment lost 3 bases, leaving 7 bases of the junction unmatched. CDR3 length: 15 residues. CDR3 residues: CASSQATGGGQPQHF. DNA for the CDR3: TGCGCCAGCAGCCAGGCGACAGGGGGAGGGCAGCCCCAGCATTTT.

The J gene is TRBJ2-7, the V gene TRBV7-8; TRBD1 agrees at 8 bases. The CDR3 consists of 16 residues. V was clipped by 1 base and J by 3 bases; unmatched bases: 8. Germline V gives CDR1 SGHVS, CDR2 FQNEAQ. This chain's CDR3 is CASSLDMDRAIYEQYV. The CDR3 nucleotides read TGTGCCAGCAGCTTAGATATGGACAGGGCTATCTACGAGCAGTACGTC.

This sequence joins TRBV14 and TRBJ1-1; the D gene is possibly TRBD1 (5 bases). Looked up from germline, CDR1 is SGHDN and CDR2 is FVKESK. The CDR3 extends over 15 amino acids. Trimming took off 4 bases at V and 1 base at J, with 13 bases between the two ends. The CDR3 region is CASSPTRGRNTEAFF. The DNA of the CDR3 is TGTGCCAGCAGCCCAACGAGGGGCAGGAACACTGAAGCTTTCTTT.

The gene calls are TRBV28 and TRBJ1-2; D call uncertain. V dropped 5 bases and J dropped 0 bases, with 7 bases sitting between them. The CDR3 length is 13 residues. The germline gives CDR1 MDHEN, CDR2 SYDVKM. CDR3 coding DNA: TGTGCCAGCAGTCCGCTGGCTAACTATGGCTACACCTTC. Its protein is CASSPLANYGYTF.

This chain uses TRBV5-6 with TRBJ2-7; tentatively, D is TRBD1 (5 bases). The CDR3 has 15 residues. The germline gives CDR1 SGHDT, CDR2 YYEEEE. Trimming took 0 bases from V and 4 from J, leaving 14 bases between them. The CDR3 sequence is CASSLGRQRPYEQYF. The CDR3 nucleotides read TGTGCCAGCAGCTTGGGGAGACAGCGACCTTACGAGCAGTACTTC.

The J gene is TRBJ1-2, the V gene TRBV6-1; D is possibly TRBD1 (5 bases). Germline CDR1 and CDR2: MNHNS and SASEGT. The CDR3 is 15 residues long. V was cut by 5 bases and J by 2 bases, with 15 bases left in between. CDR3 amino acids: CASSPRQGWNYGYTF. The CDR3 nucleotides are TGTGCCAGCAGTCCGCGCCAGGGATGGAACTATGGCTACACCTTC.

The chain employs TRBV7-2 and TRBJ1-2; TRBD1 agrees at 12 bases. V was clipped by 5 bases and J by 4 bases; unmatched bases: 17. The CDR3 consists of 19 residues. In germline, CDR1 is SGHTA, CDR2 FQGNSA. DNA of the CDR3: TGTGCCAGCAGCCGACCGGGACAGGGGGCTAGTCAAAGGGCCTATGGCTACACCTTC. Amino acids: CASSRPGQGASQRAYGYTF.

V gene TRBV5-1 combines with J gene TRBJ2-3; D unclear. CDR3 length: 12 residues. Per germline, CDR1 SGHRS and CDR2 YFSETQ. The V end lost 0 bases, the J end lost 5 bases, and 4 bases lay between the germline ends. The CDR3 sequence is CASSLGVDTQYF. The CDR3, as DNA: TGCGCCAGCAGCTTGGGGGTAGATACGCAGTATTTT.

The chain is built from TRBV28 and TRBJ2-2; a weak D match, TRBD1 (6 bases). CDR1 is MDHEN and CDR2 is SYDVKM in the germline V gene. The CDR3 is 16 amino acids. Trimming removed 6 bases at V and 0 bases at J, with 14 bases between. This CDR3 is CASSAPGHSNTGELFF. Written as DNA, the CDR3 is TGTGCCAGCAGCGCCCCGGGACACTCGAACACCGGGGAGCTGTTTTTT.

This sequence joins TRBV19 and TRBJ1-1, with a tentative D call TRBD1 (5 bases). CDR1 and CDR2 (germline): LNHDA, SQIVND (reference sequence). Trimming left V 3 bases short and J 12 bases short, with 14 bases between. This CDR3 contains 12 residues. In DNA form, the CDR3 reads TGTGCCAGTAGTATTAACCGGGGGAGAACTTTCTTT. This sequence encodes CASSINRGRTFF.

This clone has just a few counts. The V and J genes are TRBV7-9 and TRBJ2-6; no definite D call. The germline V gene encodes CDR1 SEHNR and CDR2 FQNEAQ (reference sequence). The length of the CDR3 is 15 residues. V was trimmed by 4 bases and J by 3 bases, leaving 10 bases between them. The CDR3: CASSYPWGGANVLTF. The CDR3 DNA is TGTGCCAGCAGCTACCCATGGGGTGGGGCCAACGTCCTGACTTTC. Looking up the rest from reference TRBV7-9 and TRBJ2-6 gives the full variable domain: DTGVSQNPRHKITKRGQNVTFRCDPISEHNRLYWYRQTLGQGPEFLTYFQNEAQLEKSRLLSDRFSAERPKGSFSTLEIQRTEQGDSAMYLCASSYPWGGANVLTFGAGSRLTVL.

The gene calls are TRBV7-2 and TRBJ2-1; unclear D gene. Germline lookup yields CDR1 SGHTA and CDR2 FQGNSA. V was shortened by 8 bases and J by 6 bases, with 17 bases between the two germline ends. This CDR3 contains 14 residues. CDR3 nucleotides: TGTGCCAGCTGTGGAGCCCCCGTGTCCAATGAGCAGTTCTTC. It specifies CASCGAPVSNEQFF.